This TCR beta chain was documented in a study of cytomegalovirus exposure and HLA in healthy donors. Study summary: Counted in an early data release were 85 million or so unique TCRs from HLA-typed donors.

Of note for this clone: Its antigen remains unknown.

Whole-study results and caveats: Later analysis demonstrated an association between a missense DCLRE1C variant and TCR beta V- and J-gene trimming.

This CDR3 is built from 17 residues. Trimming left V 1 base short and J 0 bases short, with 13 bases between. Germline V gene lookup returns CDR1 MGHRA and CDR2 YSYEKL. With 60 Vbeta and 13 Jbeta primers, the PCR was carried out. Profiled with immunoSEQ multiplex PCR; TCRdb holds only in-frame clones, not every one. The profile shows around 140,000 clones, around 80% of them singletons. The clonotype originates from a female donor in good health and CMV-seronegative. Sequencing was performed on PBMCs. The chain uses TRBV4-1 and TRBJ2-4, with D possibly matching TRBD2 (6 bases). CDR3 sequence (DNA): TGCGCCAGCAGCCAAGGGAGGGTACGCGGAGCCAAAAACATTCAGTACTTC. Translated, it gives CASSQGRVRGAKNIQYF.